The clone carrying this T cell receptor (beta chain) was seen at least ten times. The data were obtained in a study of early T cells in non-severe SARS-CoV-2 infection. V lost 1 base and J 3 bases, leaving 13 bases between the germline ends. The CDR3 sequence is 14 residues long. From germline, CDR1 is SQVTM and CDR2 ANQGSEA. Unique molecular identifiers tagged individual cDNA molecules. TCRdb re-called the 5' RACE reads through MiXCR, storing one row per CDR3 protein. The sample includes approximately 69,000 distinct CDR3 sequences, roughly 9.5% of them seen just once. The receptor was derived from an adult who was a healthcare worker with PCR-confirmed SARS-CoV-2 infection or an uninfected control (not recorded which). Sequenced sample: whole blood. The chain carries TRBV29-1 and TRBJ2-7, with D maybe TRBD1 (5 bases). CDR3: CSVEGQGSFYEQYF. For the CDR3, the DNA is TGCAGCGTTGAAGGGCAGGGTTCCTTCTACGAGCAGTACTTC.